The sample holds one count of the clone carrying this T cell receptor beta chain. TCRdb keeps only in-frame clones here, not all; method: immunoSEQ multiplex PCR. The data show about 190,000 clones, with about nine tenths seen just once and about 4% held by the top ten. These data belong to a study of blood T cell repertoires in COVID-19. CDR3 length: 14 amino acids. Germline values: CDR1 SGHTA, CDR2 FQGNSA. V was trimmed by 3 bases and J by 8 bases, leaving 16 bases between them. This clonotype was obtained from a woman aged 30 to 39 with acute or convalescent COVID-19. Sequenced sample: peripheral blood. The chain carries TRBV7-2 and TRBJ1-1, with D maybe TRBD1 (6 bases). DNA of the CDR3: TGTGCCAGCAGCTTGTTTGCCCACGGACAGGAAGCTTTCTTT. It translates to CASSLFAHGQEAFF.